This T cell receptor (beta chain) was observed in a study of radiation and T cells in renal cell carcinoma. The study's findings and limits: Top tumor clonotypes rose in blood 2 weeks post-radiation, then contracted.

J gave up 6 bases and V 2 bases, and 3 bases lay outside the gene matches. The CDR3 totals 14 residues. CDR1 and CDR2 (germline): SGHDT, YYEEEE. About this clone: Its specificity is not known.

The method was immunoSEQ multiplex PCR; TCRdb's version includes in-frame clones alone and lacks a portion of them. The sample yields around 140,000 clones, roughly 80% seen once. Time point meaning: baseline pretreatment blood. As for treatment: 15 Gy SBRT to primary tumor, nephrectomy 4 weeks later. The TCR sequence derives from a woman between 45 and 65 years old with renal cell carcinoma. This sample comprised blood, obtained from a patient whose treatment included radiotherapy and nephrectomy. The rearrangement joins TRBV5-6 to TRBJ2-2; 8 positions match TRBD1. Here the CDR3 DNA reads TGTGCCAGCAGCTTAATGACAGGGGCCGGGGAGCTGTTTTTT. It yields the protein CASSLMTGAGELFF.